Below, 21 T cell receptor beta chains from the same sample are listed, as sequenced in a study of T cells after yellow fever vaccination. TCRdb analysed the 5' RACE reads with MiXCR anew, one entry per CDR3 protein. This sample has hundreds of thousands of distinct CDR3 sequences; around 13% occur once, and the top ten carry around 3%. This material consisted of CD4+ T cells sorted from PBMCs, taken 15 days after the yellow fever booster vaccination. The receptors derive from a man aged 18 to 35 who received the YFV17D yellow fever vaccine.

This clonotype was observed a few times. The chain couples TRBV20-1 to TRBJ1-2, with 7 bases matching TRBD1. The CDR3 has 14 amino acids. J was trimmed by 7 bases and V by 3 bases; bases with no gene match: 11. Germline-derived CDR1 and CDR2 are DFQATT and SNEGSKA (reference sequence). The CDR3 spells CSARAHDRVRGYTF. CDR3 sequence (DNA): TGCAGTGCTAGGGCTCATGACAGGGTGCGTGGCTACACCTTC.

This clonotype was picked up a small number of times. V gene TRBV7-2 combines with J gene TRBJ2-7, with D possibly TRBD2 on 7 matching bases. The CDR3 is 16 amino acids. The V end lost 1 base, the J end lost 0 bases, and 13 bases lay between the germline ends. Germline-derived CDR1 and CDR2 are SGHTA and FQGNSA. Here the CDR3 DNA reads TGTGCCAGCAGCTTAGGGTCGGGGGGCTTCTCCTACGAGCAGTACTTC. Its translation: CASSLGSGGFSYEQYF.

On this clonotype itself: One end of the junction varies from germline; a read error may be responsible. CDR3 sequence reads: CASSPQGALSHNEQFF. DNA of the CDR3: TGTGCCAGCTCACCACAGGGTGCTCTCTCCCACAATGAGCAGTTCTTC. The chain couples TRBV18 to TRBJ2-1; the D is unclear. The CDR3 is made up of 16 amino acids. The germline CDR1 and CDR2 sequences are KGHSH and LQKENI. The whole variable domain, remainder taken from reference TRBV18 and TRBJ2-1, is NAGVMQNPRHLVRRRGQEARLRCSPMKGHSHVYWYRQLPEEGLKFMVYLQKENIIDESGMPKERFSAEFPKEGPSILRIQQVVRGDSAAYFCASSPQGALSHNEQFFGPGTRLTVL.

The chain combines TRBV6-2 or TRBV6-3 with TRBJ2-5; TRBD2 agrees at 8 bases. CDR3 length: 17 residues. The J segment lost 5 bases and the V segment lost 2 bases, leaving 13 bases of the junction unmatched. Per the germline V gene, CDR1 is MNHEY and CDR2 is SVGEGT. DNA for the CDR3: TGTGCCAGCAGTTACCCGAGTAGGACTAGCAGAGGGGAGACCCAGTACTTC. It specifies CASSYPSRTSRGETQYF.

This clonotype has a count of ten or more. The rearrangement links TRBV7-3 to TRBJ2-1; TRBD2 aligns across 9 bases. With V trimmed by 5 bases and J by 7 bases, 9 bases remained unmatched. Germline V gene sequence: CDR1 SGHTA, CDR2 FQGTGA. This CDR3 is built from 15 residues. CDR3 residues: CASSRGLAAGNEQFF. The CDR3 DNA follows: TGTGCCAGCAGCCGGGGACTAGCCGCGGGAAATGAGCAGTTCTTC.

This clonotype was seen only a few times. The chain uses TRBV6-2 or TRBV6-3 and TRBJ2-1, with unresolved D. V gave up 2 bases and J gave up 0 bases, with 20 bases separating them. Per germline, CDR1 MNHEY and CDR2 SVGEGT. This CDR3 has 19 residues. CDR3 DNA sequence: TGTGCCAGCAGTTACCTACCCGGCGCAGGCCGGAGCTCCTACAATGAGCAGTTCTTC. Its protein is CASSYLPGAGRSSYNEQFF.

The gene calls are TRBV9 and TRBJ2-1; 9 bases fit TRBD2. V shed 1 base, J shed 9 bases, and the junction held 11 bases outside the gene matches. This CDR3 is 16 amino acids long. Looked up from germline, CDR1 is SGDLS and CDR2 is YYNGEE. The CDR3 DNA sequence: TGTGCCAGCAGCGTAACAGCGGGGGGTTCGCCGGTTGAGCAGTTCTTC. It yields the protein CASSVTAGGSPVEQFF.

This clonotype appeared a few times. This chain uses TRBV3-1 with TRBJ1-1, with D perhaps matching TRBD1 (5 bases). Germline V lookup: CDR1 LGHDT, CDR2 YNNKEL (reference sequence). The V and J ends lost 0 bases and 10 bases respectively, with 12 bases between them. The CDR3 runs to 13 residues. This CDR3 is CASSQDSVRGAFF. The CDR3 DNA follows: TGTGCCAGCAGCCAAGACAGCGTTAGGGGAGCTTTCTTT.

This clonotype was seen more than once but under ten times. The chain employs TRBV7-2 and TRBJ2-2; 10 nucleotides align to TRBD2. V dropped 3 bases and J dropped 6; count of bases not matched to a gene: 4. The CDR3 is 15 amino acids. CDR1 and CDR2 from the germline V gene are SGHTA and FQGNSA. CDR3 in amino acids: CASSFSGGISGELFF. CDR3 coding DNA: TGTGCCAGCAGCTTTAGCGGGGGGATTTCCGGGGAGCTGTTTTTT.

This clonotype was recorded a few times. The chain is built from TRBV12-3 or TRBV12-4 and TRBJ1-5; no clear D gene. Trimming cost V 1 base and J 0 bases, with 7 bases left between them. The CDR3 is 15 amino acids. The CDR3 sequence is CASSLGQFSNQPQHF. CDR3 bases: TGTGCCAGCAGTTTAGGGCAGTTTAGCAATCAGCCCCAGCATTTT.

CDR3 protein: CSATLSGGAGEQFF. The CDR3 nucleotides are TGCAGTGCTACCCTTAGCGGGGGGGCAGGTGAGCAGTTCTTC. The rearrangement links TRBV20-1 to TRBJ2-1; TRBD2 agrees at 11 bases. V lost 4 bases, J lost 9 bases, and 8 bases stayed unmatched. The CDR3 consists of 14 residues. CDR1 is DFQATT and CDR2 is SNEGSKA in the germline V gene (reference sequence).

The rearrangement links TRBV3-1 to TRBJ2-1, with D possibly matching TRBD2 (6 bases). CDR3 size: 13 residues. Germline CDR1 and CDR2: LGHDT and YNNKEL (reference sequence). Trimming cost V 1 base and J 9 bases, with 10 bases left between them. CDR3 in DNA: TGTGCCAGCAGCCAAGTATTCGGGGGTGAGCAGTTCTTC. Residues: CASSQVFGGEQFF.

This clonotype was seen more than once but under ten times. The V call is TRBV20-1, the J call TRBJ2-7; the D gene is possibly TRBD1 (6 bases). V shed 3 bases and J shed 2 bases, with 17 bases lying between them. The CDR3 has 15 residues. The germline gives CDR1 DFQATT, CDR2 SNEGSKA (reference sequence). CDR3 residues: CSASRPGQNPYEQYF. The CDR3 DNA follows: TGCAGTGCTAGTCGCCCCGGACAGAATCCCTACGAGCAGTACTTC.

The V gene is TRBV5-6, the J gene TRBJ1-6; D gene ambiguous. Germline V gene sequence: CDR1 SGHDT, CDR2 YYEEEE. The germline V and J ends were trimmed by 2 bases and 0 bases, with 6 bases remaining between them. This CDR3 has 15 residues. This CDR3 is CASSFGNSYNSPLHF. As DNA, the CDR3 is TGTGCCAGCAGCTTTGGCAACTCCTATAATTCACCCCTCCACTTT.

This clonotype was picked up a small number of times. The gene calls are TRBV6-2 or TRBV6-3 and TRBJ2-5, with TRBD2 matching 12 bases. The CDR3 has 15 amino acids. The ends lost 6 bases at V and 2 bases at J; junction bases unmatched: 4. CDR1 MNHEY and CDR2 SVGEGT come from the germline V gene. The CDR3 here is CASRSSGGGQETQYF. In DNA, the CDR3 is TGTGCCAGCAGGTCTAGCGGGGGGGGGCAAGAGACCCAGTACTTC.

The rearrangement links TRBV4-3 to TRBJ2-7; D gene unclear. Germline loops: CDR1 LGHNA, CDR2 YSLEER. The V end was cut by 1 base, the J end by 6 bases, with 13 bases between. This CDR3 contains 14 residues. CDR3 DNA: TGCGCCAGCAGCCAAGTCCCCCAGGACGGCGAGCAGTACGTC. It is translated as CASSQVPQDGEQYV.

The rearrangement joins TRBV11-2 to TRBJ2-7, with D possibly TRBD1 on 6 matching bases. The CDR3 length is 15 residues. CDR1 is SGHAT and CDR2 is FQNNGV in the germline V gene. Trimming pared 4 bases from V and 1 base from J, leaving 14 bases between. The CDR3 region is CASSSRPTGSYEQYF. The CDR3 DNA is TGTGCCAGCAGCTCCCGCCCAACAGGGTCCTACGAGCAGTACTTC.

This clonotype occurred many times. The genes are TRBV5-1 and TRBJ1-2; a weak D match, TRBD1 (5 bases). CDR3 length equals 14 residues. Germline V gives CDR1 SGHRS, CDR2 YFSETQ. V was shortened by 4 bases and J by 4 bases, with 14 bases between the two germline ends. CDR3 bases: TGCGCCAGCAGCGTTGGGGACGGAGTCTATGGCTACACCTTC. Translating gives CASSVGDGVYGYTF.

The genes are TRBV12-3 or TRBV12-4 and TRBJ1-1; 8 bases are a match to TRBD1. The trim removed 3 bases at V and 1 base at J, leaving 7 bases unmatched. The CDR3 has 16 amino acids. CDR3 DNA: TGTGCCAGCAGTTTGGGTGTCGGGACAGGGAACACTGAAGCTTTCTTT. Its translation: CASSLGVGTGNTEAFF.

The gene calls are TRBV28 and TRBJ2-7; perhaps TRBD2 as D (6 bases). Trimming left V 6 bases short and J 7 bases short, with 22 bases between. This CDR3 contains 15 residues. Germline CDR1 and CDR2: MDHEN and SYDVKM. CDR3 in amino acids: CASSTLTLRRGEQYV. In nucleotides, the CDR3 is TGTGCCAGCAGCACTTTGACATTACGTCGGGGGGAGCAGTACGTC.

This chain uses TRBV10-2 with TRBJ1-5; 9 bases are a match to TRBD1. Trimming removed 4 bases from V and 7 bases from J; junction bases left unmatched: 8. The CDR3 totals 15 residues. Looked up from germline, CDR1 is WSHSY and CDR2 is SAAADI. Written as DNA, the CDR3 is TGCGCCAGCAGTGGACCGGGACAGGGAACACAGCCCCAGCATTTT. This encodes CASSGPGQGTQPQHF.